This TCR beta chain was identified in a study of Graves' ophthalmopathy and Graves' hyperthyroidism. The length of the CDR3 is 15 residues. The V gene's germline CDR1 is SSHAT and CDR2 FNYEAQ (reference sequence). As for this clonotype: At one of its ends the junction is not consistent with the germline gene, which may arise from a read error.

Researchers took RNA transcripts and amplified TCR beta CDR3 regions from them. HTBI primers served in a first-round RT-PCR, which a second-round multiplex PCR followed. TCRdb ran MiXCR on the multiplex PCR reads and lists one entry per CDR3 protein. The sample shows approximately 45,000 distinct CDR3 sequences, roughly 52% of them seen only once. This sequence originates from an adult man with Graves' ophthalmopathy. The chain employs TRBV7-7 and TRBJ2-1, with D maybe TRBD2 (5 bases). Specimen: peripheral blood. The CDR3 loop reads CASSLDGDSYNEQFF. The CDR3 DNA reads TGTGCTAGCAGCTTAGACGGGGACTCCTACAATGAGCAGTTCTTC. Drawing the rest from reference TRBV7-7 and TRBJ2-1, the complete variable domain is GAGVSQSPRYKVTKRGQDVTLRCDPISSHATLYWYQQALGQGPEFLTYFNYEAQPDKSGLPSDRFSAERPEGSISTLTIQRTEQRDSAMYRCASSLDGDSYNEQFFGPGTRLTVL.